The source of this T cell receptor (beta chain) is a study of neurological immune-mediated disorders. The CDR3 has 13 amino acids. CDR1 SGHRS and CDR2 YFSETQ come from the germline V gene. Trimming cost V 4 bases and J 4 bases, with 12 bases left between them. This clonotype has a count of ten or more. What it binds is not known. Specified time point: longitudinal time-point 3. 2 million PBMCs stored at -80 C were the source of the unsorted libraries. Synthesis of cDNA was accomplished via 5'RACE employing 10-nucleotide random UMIs. Sequencing runs each yielded over 160 million TCR-beta sequences from 15-18 subjects. TCRdb redid the calling of the 5' RACE reads with MiXCR, one entry per CDR3 protein. This table has 95,000 to 110,000 distinct CDR3 sequences, under 14% appearing once. Study findings and constraints: Private repertoires in all groups were suggested by the absence of shared CDR3 amino acid sequences among expanded clones across subjects.

Specimen: PBMCs. The receptor was isolated from a female donor with HTLV-1-associated myelopathy (HAM/TSP). The chain couples TRBV5-1 to TRBJ2-7, with D possibly matching TRBD1 (5 bases). As DNA, the CDR3 is TGCGCCAGCAGCCATGACAGAGAGTACGAGCAGTACTTC. Its translation is CASSHDREYEQYF.